This is a list of T cell receptor beta chains from one sample in a study of shared clonotypes between healthy human individuals. Only in-frame clones appear in the TCRdb table, and some are missing; sequencing was by immunoSEQ multiplex PCR. The sample consists of some 240,000 clones, just over 65% of them appearing once. Sequencing used memory CD4+ T cells sorted from blood. The receptors stem from a man aged 30 to 39 in good health. Both conserved end residues are part of each CDR3. The order of the fields is V gene, clone size, D gene, J gene, CDR3 DNA, CDR3 protein. The D gene is left open where the match is weak. The size of a clone is reported for some rows only, either as once, few or many, or as a class for expanded clones.

V gene: TRBV18
clone size: .
D gene: TRBD1
J gene: TRBJ1-2
CDR3 DNA: TGTGCCAGCTCACCATATACAGGGGTAGGATATGGCTACACCTTC
CDR3 protein: CASSPYTGVGYGYTF

V gene: TRBV7-2
clone size: few
D gene: .
J gene: TRBJ1-3
CDR3 DNA: TGTGCCAGCAGCGCAGATGGTTTCTCTGGAAACACCATATATTTT
CDR3 protein: CASSADGFSGNTIYF

V gene: TRBV2
clone size: .
D gene: .
J gene: TRBJ2-1
CDR3 DNA: TGTGCCAGTGGGGGCGGGAGACGCAATGAGCAGTTCTTC
CDR3 protein: CASGGGRRNEQFF

V gene: TRBV11-2
clone size: .
D gene: .
J gene: TRBJ1-1
CDR3 DNA: TGTGCCAGCAGCTCAGGTTTTCGGAGACGGGACACTGAAGCTTTCTTT
CDR3 protein: CASSSGFRRRDTEAFF

V gene: TRBV11-2
clone size: .
D gene: .
J gene: TRBJ1-1
CDR3 DNA: TGTGCCAGCAGCTTAGGGAGGCGGGGAATGAACACTGAAGCTTTCTTT
CDR3 protein: CASSLGRRGMNTEAFF

V gene: TRBV5-4
clone size: .
D gene: TRBD1
J gene: TRBJ2-5
CDR3 DNA: TGTGCCAGCAGCTTAACAGGGGGCCGGCAAGAGACCCAGTACTTC
CDR3 protein: CASSLTGGRQETQYF

V gene: TRBV27
clone size: few
D gene: TRBD2
J gene: TRBJ2-7
CDR3 DNA: TGTGCCAGCAGCCGGACTAGCGGACTATACGAGCAGTACTTC
CDR3 protein: CASSRTSGLYEQYF

V gene: TRBV5-8
clone size: .
D gene: TRBD2
J gene: TRBJ2-7
CDR3 DNA: TGTGCCAGCACCATCGCGGGGACTAGCGGGAGTTTATGGGAGCAGTACTTC
CDR3 protein: CASTIAGTSGSLWEQYF

V gene: TRBV19
clone size: many
D gene: .
J gene: TRBJ2-7
CDR3 DNA: TGTGCCAGTAGTACCCAGGGCTGGGGCGAGCAGTACTTC
CDR3 protein: CASSTQGWGEQYF

V gene: TRBV6-1
clone size: .
D gene: TRBD2
J gene: TRBJ2-2
CDR3 DNA: TGTGCCAGCAGTGAAAGCGCGGGAGACACCGGGGAGCTGTTTTTT
CDR3 protein: CASSESAGDTGELFF

V gene: TRBV9
clone size: once
D gene: TRBD1
J gene: TRBJ2-1
CDR3 DNA: TGTGCCAGCAGCGCCAGACAGGGGGTGGGCAATGAGCAGTTCTTC
CDR3 protein: CASSARQGVGNEQFF

V gene: TRBV7-9
clone size: .
D gene: TRBD2
J gene: TRBJ2-7
CDR3 DNA: TGTGCCAGCAGCTTTCCGCTACTAGCGGGGGGCTCCTACGAGCAGTACTTC
CDR3 protein: CASSFPLLAGGSYEQYF

V gene: TRBV18
clone size: .
D gene: TRBD1
J gene: TRBJ1-4
CDR3 DNA: TGTGCCAGCTCATCCAGGGGGCGAGACGAAAAACTGTTTTTT
CDR3 protein: CASSSRGRDEKLFF

V gene: TRBV28
clone size: once
D gene: .
J gene: TRBJ1-2
CDR3 DNA: TGTGCCAGCAGGGACGGACTGATTAACTATGGCTACACCTTC
CDR3 protein: CASRDGLINYGYTF

V gene: TRBV7-3
clone size: few
D gene: TRBD1
J gene: TRBJ2-2
CDR3 DNA: TGTGCCAGCAGCTTAAGACAGGGGGCGATCGGGGAGCTGTTTTTT
CDR3 protein: CASSLRQGAIGELFF

V gene: TRBV6-5
clone size: .
D gene: TRBD2
J gene: TRBJ2-7
CDR3 DNA: TGTGCCAGTAAAGGGGGACTAGGAAGATTGGAGCAGTACTTC
CDR3 protein: CASKGGLGRLEQYF

V gene: TRBV7-3
clone size: .
D gene: .
J gene: TRBJ2-5
CDR3 DNA: TGTGCCAGCAGCCCAAGTAAGGGCTTTGGGGAGACCCAGTACTTC
CDR3 protein: CASSPSKGFGETQYF

V gene: TRBV10-2
clone size: .
D gene: .
J gene: TRBJ1-1
CDR3 DNA: TGCGCCAGCAGTGAGTCTTGGGGTCAATGGGGCACTGAAGCTTTCTTT
CDR3 protein: CASSESWGQWGTEAFF

V gene: TRBV6-1
clone size: few
D gene: .
J gene: TRBJ2-3
CDR3 DNA: TGTGCCAGCAGTCCACTAGCGAACCGGGGGCGCAAGCAGTATTTT
CDR3 protein: CASSPLANRGRKQYF

V gene: TRBV30
clone size: many
D gene: .
J gene: TRBJ2-7
CDR3 DNA: TGTGCCTGGGGGCAGGGGTATAACGAGCAGTACTTC
CDR3 protein: CAWGQGYNEQYF

V gene: TRBV4-1
clone size: .
D gene: TRBD1
J gene: TRBJ1-2
CDR3 DNA: TGCGCCAGCAGCCAACTCCGGGACAGGGGAAGAGGCTACACCTTC
CDR3 protein: CASSQLRDRGRGYTF

V gene: TRBV19
clone size: once
D gene: TRBD2
J gene: TRBJ2-3
CDR3 DNA: TGTGCCAGTAGTCCATTAGCGGGAGGTCTCACAGATACGCAGTATTTT
CDR3 protein: CASSPLAGGLTDTQYF

V gene: TRBV5-1
clone size: .
D gene: TRBD2
J gene: TRBJ2-5
CDR3 DNA: TGCGCCAGCAGCTTGGCTGGGACTAGCGGGAGGGGGGCACAAGAGACCCAGTACTTC
CDR3 protein: CASSLAGTSGRGAQETQYF

V gene: TRBV29-1
clone size: once
D gene: .
J gene: TRBJ2-5
CDR3 DNA: TGCAGCGTTGGCTGGCAGCCCCAAGAGACCCAGTACTTC
CDR3 protein: CSVGWQPQETQYF

V gene: TRBV10-1
clone size: .
D gene: TRBD2
J gene: TRBJ2-5
CDR3 DNA: TGCGCCAGCAGTGATGGGCGGGAGGGACAAGAGACCCAGTACTTC
CDR3 protein: CASSDGREGQETQYF

V gene: TRBV2
clone size: few
D gene: TRBD1
J gene: TRBJ2-7
CDR3 DNA: TGTGCCAGCAAGAGGACAGGGGGCGAAGGCGAGCAGTACTTC
CDR3 protein: CASKRTGGEGEQYF

V gene: TRBV10-3
clone size: few
D gene: TRBD2
J gene: TRBJ2-1
CDR3 DNA: TGTGCCATCAGAGCTAGCGGGGGAATAGTAGGCGGTTACAATGAGCAGTTCTTC
CDR3 protein: CAIRASGGIVGGYNEQFF

V gene: TRBV6-6
clone size: .
D gene: TRBD2
J gene: TRBJ2-1
CDR3 DNA: TGTGCCAGCAGTATTAGCGGGAGTATCCAAAATGAGCAGTTCTTC
CDR3 protein: CASSISGSIQNEQFF

V gene: TRBV15
clone size: .
D gene: TRBD1
J gene: TRBJ2-2
CDR3 DNA: TGTGCCACCAGCAGCGGAGTGGGACAGGGAACCGGGGAGCTGTTTTTT
CDR3 protein: CATSSGVGQGTGELFF

V gene: TRBV15
clone size: .
D gene: .
J gene: TRBJ2-7
CDR3 DNA: TGTGCCACCAGCAGAGAGGGTTACAAGCAGTACTTC
CDR3 protein: CATSREGYKQYF

V gene: TRBV5-1
clone size: once
D gene: .
J gene: TRBJ2-7
CDR3 DNA: TGCGCCAGCAGCACGCCGACCGAATCCTACGAGCAGTACTTC
CDR3 protein: CASSTPTESYEQYF

V gene: TRBV5-1
clone size: few
D gene: .
J gene: TRBJ1-5
CDR3 DNA: TGCGCCAGCAGGCCCTCCTTCGGGGGGAATCAGCCCCAGCATTTT
CDR3 protein: CASRPSFGGNQPQHF

V gene: TRBV4-3
clone size: .
D gene: TRBD2
J gene: TRBJ2-7
CDR3 DNA: TGCGCCAGCAGCCAACAAGCGGGAAGCTCCTACGAGCAGTACTTC
CDR3 protein: CASSQQAGSSYEQYF

V gene: TRBV7-2
clone size: once
D gene: .
J gene: TRBJ1-2
CDR3 DNA: TGTGCCAGCAGCTTAGAACGGTATTCCAACCGCTACACCTTC
CDR3 protein: CASSLERYSNRYTF

V gene: TRBV6-5
clone size: .
D gene: .
J gene: TRBJ1-2
CDR3 DNA: TGTGCCAGCAATAGGCGGGGGGCGAGGGGCTACACCTTC
CDR3 protein: CASNRRGARGYTF

V gene: TRBV2
clone size: .
D gene: .
J gene: TRBJ2-1
CDR3 DNA: TGTGCCAGCAGTGCTTTCCGGGGGGCGGGAAATGAGCAGTTCTTC
CDR3 protein: CASSAFRGAGNEQFF

V gene: TRBV5-8
clone size: .
D gene: TRBD2
J gene: TRBJ2-7
CDR3 DNA: TGTGCCAGCAGCTCCGGACTAGTTGCGGTCCCCTACGAGCAGTACTTC
CDR3 protein: CASSSGLVAVPYEQYF

V gene: TRBV2
clone size: .
D gene: TRBD2
J gene: TRBJ2-1
CDR3 DNA: TGTGCCAGCAGTAGCGGGGGCTTCTCGGGGTATGAGCAGTTCTTC
CDR3 protein: CASSSGGFSGYEQFF

V gene: TRBV9
clone size: .
D gene: TRBD1
J gene: TRBJ2-2
CDR3 DNA: TGTGCCAGCAGCGTAGGGCCCCATGGGACAGGGGCCACCGGGGAGCTGTTTTTT
CDR3 protein: CASSVGPHGTGATGELFF

V gene: TRBV10-3
clone size: .
D gene: .
J gene: TRBJ1-5
CDR3 DNA: TGTGCCATCAGTGAGCGGGGAGGGAGCAATCAGCCCCAGCATTTT
CDR3 protein: CAISERGGSNQPQHF

V gene: TRBV6-1
clone size: few
D gene: TRBD1
J gene: TRBJ1-2
CDR3 DNA: TGTGCCAGCAGTGGTGGACAGGGGGCGGAGGGCTACACCTTC
CDR3 protein: CASSGGQGAEGYTF

V gene: TRBV7-8
clone size: .
D gene: .
J gene: TRBJ2-4
CDR3 DNA: TGTGCCAGCAGCTTAAGTCAGGAAAACATTCAGTACTTC
CDR3 protein: CASSLSQENIQYF

V gene: TRBV11-2
clone size: .
D gene: TRBD1
J gene: TRBJ1-4
CDR3 DNA: TGTGCCAGCAAACGGACAGGGCCATTAGAAAAACTGTTTTTT
CDR3 protein: CASKRTGPLEKLFF

V gene: TRBV6-5
clone size: many
D gene: .
J gene: TRBJ2-3
CDR3 DNA: TGTGCCACCCGGACGGCGACAACAGATACGCAGTATTTT
CDR3 protein: CATRTATTDTQYF

V gene: TRBV4-3
clone size: .
D gene: .
J gene: TRBJ1-5
CDR3 DNA: TGCGCCAGCAGCCAAGACGGAAGGGATCAGCCCCAGCATTTT
CDR3 protein: CASSQDGRDQPQHF

V gene: TRBV5-1
clone size: .
D gene: .
J gene: TRBJ2-7
CDR3 DNA: TGCGCCAGCAGGCCTACACAGGGAGGGGTTGCCGACTTC
CDR3 protein: CASRPTQGGVADF

V gene: TRBV29-1
clone size: many
D gene: .
J gene: TRBJ1-5
CDR3 DNA: TGCAGCGTTGCTACAGGCCCCCATCAGCCCCAGCATTTT
CDR3 protein: CSVATGPHQPQHF

V gene: TRBV7-2
clone size: .
D gene: TRBD2
J gene: TRBJ2-5
CDR3 DNA: TGTGCCAGCAGCTTGGGGGGAGGGGAGACCCAGTACTTC
CDR3 protein: CASSLGGGETQYF

V gene: TRBV28
clone size: .
D gene: .
J gene: TRBJ1-1
CDR3 DNA: TGTGCCAGCAACACGCCCTCTCACCGAGAAGCTTTCTTT
CDR3 protein: CASNTPSHREAFF

V gene: TRBV10-2
clone size: .
D gene: .
J gene: TRBJ1-4
CDR3 DNA: TGCGCCAGCACATCGTTAGTGGATGAAAAACTGTTTTTT
CDR3 protein: CASTSLVDEKLFF

V gene: TRBV10-3
clone size: .
D gene: TRBD2
J gene: TRBJ2-1
CDR3 DNA: TGTGCCATCAGTGAGGAAGGAAAACTAGCGGGAGAGGAGATTGATTACAATGAGCAGTTCTTC
CDR3 protein: CAISEEGKLAGEEIDYNEQFF

V gene: TRBV7-9
clone size: .
D gene: .
J gene: TRBJ2-5
CDR3 DNA: TGTGCCAGCAGGCGACCAGAGGAGACCCAGTACTTC
CDR3 protein: CASRRPEETQYF

V gene: TRBV30
clone size: .
D gene: TRBD2
J gene: TRBJ2-3
CDR3 DNA: TGTGCCTGGAGCAGACTAGCTAGCACAGATACGCAGTATTTT
CDR3 protein: CAWSRLASTDTQYF

V gene: TRBV6-1
clone size: .
D gene: TRBD2
J gene: TRBJ2-7
CDR3 DNA: TGTGCCAGCAGTGGAAAGCGGGGGTTCTACGAGCAGTACTTC
CDR3 protein: CASSGKRGFYEQYF

V gene: TRBV11-1
clone size: once
D gene: TRBD2
J gene: TRBJ2-1
CDR3 DNA: TGTGCCAGCAGCTTAATAGCGGGAGGCATCAATGAGCAGTTCTTC
CDR3 protein: CASSLIAGGINEQFF